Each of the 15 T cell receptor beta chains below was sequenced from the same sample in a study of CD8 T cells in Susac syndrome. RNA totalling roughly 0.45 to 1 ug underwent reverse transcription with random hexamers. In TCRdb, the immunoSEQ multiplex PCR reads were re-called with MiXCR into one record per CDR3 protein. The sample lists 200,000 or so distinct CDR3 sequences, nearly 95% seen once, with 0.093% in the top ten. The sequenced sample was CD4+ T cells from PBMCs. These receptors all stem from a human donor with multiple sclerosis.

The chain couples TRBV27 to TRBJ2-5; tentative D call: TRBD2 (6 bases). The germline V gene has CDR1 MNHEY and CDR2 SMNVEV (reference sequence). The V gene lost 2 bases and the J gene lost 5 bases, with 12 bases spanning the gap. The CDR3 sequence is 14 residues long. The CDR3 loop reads CASSLIGAGETQYF. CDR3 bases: TGTGCCAGCAGTTTAATAGGGGCGGGGGAGACCCAGTACTTC.

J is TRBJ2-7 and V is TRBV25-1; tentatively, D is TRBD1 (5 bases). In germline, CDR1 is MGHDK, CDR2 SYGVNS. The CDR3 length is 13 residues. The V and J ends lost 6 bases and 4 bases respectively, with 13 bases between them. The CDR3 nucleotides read TGTGCCAGCAGCGCTGACAAGGGGTACGAGCAGTACTTC. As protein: CASSADKGYEQYF.

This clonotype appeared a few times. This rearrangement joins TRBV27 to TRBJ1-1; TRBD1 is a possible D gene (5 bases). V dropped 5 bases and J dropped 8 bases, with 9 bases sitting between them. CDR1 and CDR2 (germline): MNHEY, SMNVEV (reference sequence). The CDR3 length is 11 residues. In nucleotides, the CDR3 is TGTGCCAGCAGTGGAAGGACAGAAGCTTTCTTT. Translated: CASSGRTEAFF.

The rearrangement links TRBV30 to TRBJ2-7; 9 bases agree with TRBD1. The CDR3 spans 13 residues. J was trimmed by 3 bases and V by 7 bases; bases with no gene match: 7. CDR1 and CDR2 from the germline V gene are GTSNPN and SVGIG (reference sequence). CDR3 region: CASARGQGYEQYF. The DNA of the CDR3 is TGTGCCTCCGCCCGGGGACAGGGCTACGAGCAGTACTTC.

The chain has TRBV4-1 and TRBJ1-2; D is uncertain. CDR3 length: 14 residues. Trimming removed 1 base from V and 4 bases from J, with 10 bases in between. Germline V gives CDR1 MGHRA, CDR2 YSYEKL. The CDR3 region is CASSQVGRSYGYTF. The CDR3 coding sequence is TGCGCCAGCAGCCAAGTAGGACGGTCCTATGGCTACACCTTC.

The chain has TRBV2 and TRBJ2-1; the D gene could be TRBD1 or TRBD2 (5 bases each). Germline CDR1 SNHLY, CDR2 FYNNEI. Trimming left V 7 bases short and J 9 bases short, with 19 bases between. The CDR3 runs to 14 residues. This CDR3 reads CASTRDPNLGEQFF. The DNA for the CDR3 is TGTGCCAGCACCCGGGACCCAAACCTTGGTGAGCAGTTCTTC.

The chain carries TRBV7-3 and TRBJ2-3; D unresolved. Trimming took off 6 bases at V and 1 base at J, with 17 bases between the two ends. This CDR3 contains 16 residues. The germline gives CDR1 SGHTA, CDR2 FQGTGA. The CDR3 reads CASSLPDPWGTDTQYF. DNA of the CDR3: TGTGCCAGCAGTCTTCCCGACCCGTGGGGCACAGATACGCAGTATTTT. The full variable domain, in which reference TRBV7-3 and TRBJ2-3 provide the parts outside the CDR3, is GAGVSQTPSNKVTEKGKYVELRCDPISGHTALYWYRQSLGQGPEFLIYFQGTGAADDSGLPNDRFFAVRPEGSVSTLKIQRTERGDSAVYLCASSLPDPWGTDTQYFGPGTRLTVL.

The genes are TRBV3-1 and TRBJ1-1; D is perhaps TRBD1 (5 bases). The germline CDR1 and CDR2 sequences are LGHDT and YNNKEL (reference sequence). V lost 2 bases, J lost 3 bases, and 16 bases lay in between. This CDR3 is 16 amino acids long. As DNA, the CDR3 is TGTGCCAGCAGCCAATTACGGGACGGGAAGGACACTGAAGCTTTCTTT. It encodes CASSQLRDGKDTEAFF.

CDR3: CASSASSKETQYF. In nucleotides, the CDR3 is TGCGCCAGCAGCGCGTCGTCTAAAGAGACCCAGTACTTC. The genes are TRBV5-1 and TRBJ2-5; no definite D call. Per the germline V gene, CDR1 is SGHRS and CDR2 is YFSETQ. The CDR3 contains 13 residues. Trimming left V 4 bases short and J 3 bases short, with 10 bases between.

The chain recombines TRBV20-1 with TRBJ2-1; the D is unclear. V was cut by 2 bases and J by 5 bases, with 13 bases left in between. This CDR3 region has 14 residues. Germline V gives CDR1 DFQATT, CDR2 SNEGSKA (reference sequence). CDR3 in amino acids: CSARRLPSHNEQFF. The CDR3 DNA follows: TGCAGTGCTAGACGGCTGCCTTCCCACAATGAGCAGTTCTTC.

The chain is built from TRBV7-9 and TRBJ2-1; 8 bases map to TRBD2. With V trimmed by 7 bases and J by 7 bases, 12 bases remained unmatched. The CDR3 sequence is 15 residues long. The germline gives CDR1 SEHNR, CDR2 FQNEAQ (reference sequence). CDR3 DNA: TGTGCCAGCATTTTCTTAGCGGGAAGGTCGAATGAGCAGTTCTTC. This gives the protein CASIFLAGRSNEQFF. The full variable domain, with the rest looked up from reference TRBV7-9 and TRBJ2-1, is DTGVSQNPRHKITKRGQNVTFRCDPISEHNRLYWYRQTLGQGPEFLTYFQNEAQLEKSRLLSDRFSAERPKGSFSTLEIQRTEQGDSAMYLCASIFLAGRSNEQFFGPGTRLTVL.

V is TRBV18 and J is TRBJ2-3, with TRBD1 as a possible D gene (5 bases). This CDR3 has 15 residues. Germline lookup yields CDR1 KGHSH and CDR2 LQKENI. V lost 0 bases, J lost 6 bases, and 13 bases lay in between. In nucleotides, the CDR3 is TGTGCCAGCTCACCACCATCAGGAGCAGGGGATACGCAGTATTTT. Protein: CASSPPSGAGDTQYF.

The CDR3 loop reads CASSPAISSYEQYF. CDR3 sequence (DNA): TGTGCCAGCAGCCCCGCTATCAGCTCCTACGAGCAGTACTTC. This sequence joins TRBV7-2 and TRBJ2-7; no reliable D call. Germline assignment: CDR1 SGHTA and CDR2 FQGNSA. With 5 bases removed from V and 0 bases from J, the gap between germline ends came to 11 bases. CDR3 length: 14 amino acids. The full variable domain, rest sourced from reference TRBV7-2 and TRBJ2-7, is GAGVSQSPSNKVTEKGKDVELRCDPISGHTALYWYRQSLGQGLEFLIYFQGNSAPDKSGLPSDRFSAERTGGSVSTLTIQRTQQEDSAVYLCASSPAISSYEQYFGPGTRLTVT.

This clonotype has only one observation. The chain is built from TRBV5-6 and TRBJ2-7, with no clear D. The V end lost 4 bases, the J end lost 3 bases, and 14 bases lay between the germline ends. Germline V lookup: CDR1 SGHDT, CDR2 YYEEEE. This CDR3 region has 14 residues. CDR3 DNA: TGTGCCAGCAGCCGCGTTGGAATGGACTACGAGCAGTACTTC. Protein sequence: CASSRVGMDYEQYF.

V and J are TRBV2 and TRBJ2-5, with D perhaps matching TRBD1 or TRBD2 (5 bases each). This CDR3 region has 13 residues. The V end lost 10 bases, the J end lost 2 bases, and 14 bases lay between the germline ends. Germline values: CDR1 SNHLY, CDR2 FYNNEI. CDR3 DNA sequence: TGTGCCACCGCCTGGGGGTCTCAAGAGACCCAGTACTTC. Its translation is CATAWGSQETQYF. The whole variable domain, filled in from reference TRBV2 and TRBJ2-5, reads EPEVTQTPSHQVTQMGQEVILRCVPISNHLYFYWYRQILGQKVEFLVSFYNNEISEKSEIFDDQFSVERPDGSNFTLKIRSTKLEDSAMYFCATAWGSQETQYFGPGTRLLVL.